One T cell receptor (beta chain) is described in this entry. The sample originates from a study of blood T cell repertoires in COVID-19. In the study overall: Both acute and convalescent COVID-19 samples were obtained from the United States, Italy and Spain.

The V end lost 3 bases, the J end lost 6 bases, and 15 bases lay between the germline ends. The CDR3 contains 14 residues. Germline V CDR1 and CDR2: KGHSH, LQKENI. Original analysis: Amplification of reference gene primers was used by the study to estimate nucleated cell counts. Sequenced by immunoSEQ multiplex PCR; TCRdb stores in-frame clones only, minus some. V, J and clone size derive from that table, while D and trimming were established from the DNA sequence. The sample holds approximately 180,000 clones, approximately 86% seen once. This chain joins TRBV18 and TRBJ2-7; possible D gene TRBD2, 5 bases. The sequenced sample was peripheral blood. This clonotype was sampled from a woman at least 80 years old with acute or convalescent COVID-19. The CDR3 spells CASSPSGVEGEQYF. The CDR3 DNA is TGTGCCAGCTCACCTTCCGGAGTAGAGGGCGAGCAGTACTTC. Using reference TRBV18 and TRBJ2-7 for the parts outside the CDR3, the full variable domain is NAGVMQNPRHLVRRRGQEARLRCSPMKGHSHVYWYRQLPEEGLKFMVYLQKENIIDESGMPKERFSAEFPKEGPSILRIQQVVRGDSAAYFCASSPSGVEGEQYFGPGTRLTVT.